A selection of T cell receptor beta chains follows, all from one sample in a study of regulatory T cells in long-lasting Graves disease. TCRdb itself ran the multiplex PCR reads through MiXCR, one entry per CDR3 protein. The data show roughly 610,000 distinct CDR3 sequences, with around 16% seen just once and around 13% held by the top ten. These same records also appear under a second study, on T cells in Graves' hyperthyroidism and ophthalmopathy.

The starting material was peripheral blood mononuclear cells (PBMCs), obtained at new diagnosis, from a patient treated with antithyroid drugs. Receptors originate from a man aged 18-30 years with Graves disease. Both conserved end residues are part of each CDR3. Each record gives: J gene, D gene, V gene, clone size, CDR3 DNA, CDR3 protein. A D gene is named only where the DNA matches it firmly. Not every row has a clone size; where given, it reads once, few, many or a size class.

>TRBJ1-5|NA|TRBV5-5|many
TGTGCCAGCGACTTATTGGGGTTGAGCAATCAGCCCCAGCATTTT
CASDLLGLSNQPQHF
>TRBJ2-1|TRBD2|TRBV7-2|many
TGTGCCAGCAGCTTACAAGCCCTGCCGGCGCTAGCGGGAGGGCAGTTCTTC
CASSLQALPALAGGQFF
>TRBJ2-5|TRBD2|TRBV12-3/TRBV12-4|many
TGTGCCAGCAGTCCCCCTCCGGGACTAGCGGGAGGGTCAGAGACCCAGTACTTC
CASSPPPGLAGGSETQYF
>TRBJ2-5|NA|TRBV5-6|many
TGTGCCAGCAGCTTGAGGGCGTTATCAGAGACCCAGTACTTC
CASSLRALSETQYF
>TRBJ1-5|NA|TRBV6-1|few
TGTGCCAGCAGTGATTTGGCAGCCCATAGCAATCAGCCCCAGCATTTT
CASSDLAAHSNQPQHF
>TRBJ2-7|TRBD2|TRBV6-2/TRBV6-3|few
TGTGCCAGCAGTTATGAAGCGGGAGGACACTCCTACGAGCAGTACTTC
CASSYEAGGHSYEQYF
>TRBJ2-5|NA|TRBV29-1|few
TGCAGCGTTACGTGGACTCACGAGACCCAGTACTTC
CSVTWTHETQYF
>TRBJ2-4|NA|TRBV29-1|NA
TGCAGCGTTGAAAGCGGACCCCCAAACATTCAGTACTTC
CSVESGPPNIQYF
>TRBJ2-2|NA|TRBV29-1|few
TGCAGCGTTGAGTACACCGGGGAGCTGTTTTTT
CSVEYTGELFF
>TRBJ1-3|NA|TRBV2|NA
TGTGCCAGCAGTTCGACAGTTTCGTCTGGAAACACCATATATTTT
CASSSTVSSGNTIYF
>TRBJ1-3|TRBD1|TRBV2|many
TGTGCCAGCAGATTACAGGGGGCTGGAAACACCATATATTTT
CASRLQGAGNTIYF
>TRBJ1-5|NA|TRBV2|NA
TGTGCCAGCAGTCGACGGGACAATCAGCCCCAGCATTTT
CASSRRDNQPQHF
>TRBJ2-3|TRBD2|TRBV5-1|few
TGCGCCAGCAGCTTGGAGGCTAGCGGGGTTTGGGCAGATACGCAGTATTTT
CASSLEASGVWADTQYF
>TRBJ2-4|NA|TRBV9|NA
TGTGCCAGCAGCGAGAGGGGAAGCGGGCCGCATGACATTCAGTACTTC
CASSERGSGPHDIQYF
>TRBJ2-5|NA|TRBV10-3|many
TGTGCCATCAGTGAGTCCCTGACTAACCAAGAGACCCAGTACTTC
CAISESLTNQETQYF
>TRBJ2-5|NA|TRBV29-1|few
TGCAGCGTTGAAGGCCTCCGGGGGGCTCGCAACGGAGGCCAGTACTTC
CSVEGLRGARNGGQYF
>TRBJ1-2|NA|TRBV20-1|NA
TGCAGTGCTCCCGCGGCCCAGCACTATGGCTACACCTTC
CSAPAAQHYGYTF
>TRBJ2-1|NA|TRBV14|few
TGTGCCAGCAGGCGCGGCATTGGCAATGAGCAGTTCTTC
CASRRGIGNEQFF
>TRBJ1-2|NA|TRBV6-1|few
TGTGCCAGCAAACTAGGGGGGGACTATGGCTACACCTTC
CASKLGGDYGYTF
>TRBJ2-7|TRBD1|TRBV5-8|NA
TGTGCCAGCAGCTTGGTGGGCAGGGGGCGCCACGAGCAGTACTTC
CASSLVGRGRHEQYF
>TRBJ1-1|TRBD1|TRBV14|NA
TGTGCCAGCCTGCCTACTACAGGGGGCTGGACTGAAGCTTTCTTT
CASLPTTGGWTEAFF
>TRBJ2-2|TRBD1|TRBV6-2/TRBV6-3|few
TGTGCCAGCAGTTACTCCGAGACAGGGAGTTCCACCGGGGAGCTGTTTTTT
CASSYSETGSSTGELFF
>TRBJ2-1|TRBD2|TRBV12-3/TRBV12-4|many
TGTGCCAGCAGTTTTACCTACGGGACTAGCGGGAGGAATGAGCAGTTCTTC
CASSFTYGTSGRNEQFF
>TRBJ1-3|NA|TRBV2|many
TGTGCCAGCAGTGACGGTGATTCTGGAAACACCATATATTTT
CASSDGDSGNTIYF
>TRBJ1-2|NA|TRBV28|many
TGTGCCAGCAGTTTATTGGCAGGGGATGGGGGCTACACCTTC
CASSLLAGDGGYTF
>TRBJ2-7|TRBD1|TRBV6-1|few
TGTGCCAGCAGAGAAAGAACAGGGGTTTATTTATACGAGCAGTACTTC
CASRERTGVYLYEQYF
>TRBJ1-1|TRBD1|TRBV6-5|many
TGTGCCAGCAGTTCAACCGGGACAGAGAACACTGAAGCTTTCTTT
CASSSTGTENTEAFF
>TRBJ2-5|NA|TRBV20-1|NA
TGCAGTGCTAGTTATAACCAGATTCTGGAGACCCAGTACTTC
CSASYNQILETQYF
>TRBJ2-1|TRBD2|TRBV5-1|NA
TGCGCCAGCAGGTTGGCGACTAGCGACTACAATGAGCAGTTCTTC
CASRLATSDYNEQFF
>TRBJ2-7|NA|TRBV10-2|many
TGCGCCAGCAGGGCGGCGGGGTTTGGGAACGAGCAGTACTTC
CASRAAGFGNEQYF
>TRBJ2-7|TRBD2|TRBV20-1|NA
TGCAGTGCTACCCAGGGACAGGGGGGACTAGCGGGAGTGTCACCCGAGCAGTACTTC
CSATQGQGGLAGVSPEQYF
>TRBJ1-1|NA|TRBV28|many
TGTGCCAGCAGTTCCCAGCGTTCTGGCGAACGGTACACTGAAGCTTTCTTT
CASSSQRSGERYTEAFF
>TRBJ2-5|TRBD2|TRBV18|few
TGTGCCAGCTCACAGGCGGGAGCGGGAGAGACCCAGTACTTC
CASSQAGAGETQYF
>TRBJ2-3|TRBD2|TRBV30|many
TGTGCCTGGAGTGTGTCGGGGGGGGATACGCAGTATTTT
CAWSVSGGDTQYF
>TRBJ2-7|TRBD2|TRBV28|many
TGTGCCAGCAGTTCCTTCGGGACTAGCGAGTACGAGCAGTACTTC
CASSSFGTSEYEQYF
>TRBJ2-1|TRBD2|TRBV5-1|many
TGCGCCAGCAGCTTGGGTTCCGCGGGAGGGCGTTATGAGCAGTTCTTC
CASSLGSAGGRYEQFF
>TRBJ2-1|TRBD2|TRBV28|few
TGTGCCAGCAGACACCGGACTAGCGGACTTACCTACAATGAGCAGTTCTTC
CASRHRTSGLTYNEQFF
>TRBJ2-7|NA|TRBV4-1|NA
TGCGCCAGCAGCCAAGATCACGGGGTCGTTGTATACGAGCAGTACTTC
CASSQDHGVVVYEQYF
>TRBJ1-1|TRBD1|TRBV20-1|many
TGCAGTGCTAGACCCCCGGGACAGCTTAGCACTGAAGCTTTCTTT
CSARPPGQLSTEAFF
>TRBJ1-2|TRBD1|TRBV6-1|many
TGTGCCAGCAGTGCCTACAGGGGCACGGGCTATGGCTACACCTTC
CASSAYRGTGYGYTF
>TRBJ2-5|TRBD2|TRBV29-1|few
TGCAGCGGGCAGACTAGCGGGAAACGAGGGGAGACCCAGTACTTC
CSGQTSGKRGETQYF
>TRBJ2-5|NA|TRBV29-1|many
TGCAGCGTTAGCCGTAACCCGGGACCCGAAGAGACCCAGTACTTC
CSVSRNPGPEETQYF
>TRBJ1-3|NA|TRBV6-1|NA
TGTGCCAGCAGCACGATGGGCTCTGGAAACACCATATATTTT
CASSTMGSGNTIYF
>TRBJ2-3|TRBD1|TRBV2|many
TGTGCCAACAGGACAGGGCCGACAGATACGCAGTATTTT
CANRTGPTDTQYF
>TRBJ2-2|NA|TRBV10-3|many
TGTGCCATCAGTGAGTCGAAGGGCGCCGGGGAGCTGTTTTTT
CAISESKGAGELFF
>TRBJ2-5|NA|TRBV15|many
TGTGCCACCAGCAGAGAAGCTCGAGCGGTCCAAGAGACCCAGTACTTC
CATSREARAVQETQYF
>TRBJ2-2|NA|TRBV7-9|few
TGTGCCAGCAGCTCAAGTCAGACAGCGAACACCGGGGAGCTGTTTTTT
CASSSSQTANTGELFF
>TRBJ2-3|TRBD2|TRBV2|many
TGTGCCAGCACTCAGTTTTTTGTTCGGGAGGTGGATACGCAGTATTTT
CASTQFFVREVDTQYF